These 32 T cell receptor beta chains came from one sample sequenced in a study of blood T cell repertoires in COVID-19 (dated by TCRdb to 2018 to 2020). The method was the immunoSEQ multiplex PCR assay. As stored in TCRdb, this immuneACCESS dataset retains in-frame rearrangements with V and J assigned. A fraction of the clones does not appear; measured against another copy, unresolved V genes explain less than half of the discrepancy, and the remainder lacks a known reason. This sample lists 100,000 to 150,000 clones; approximately 80% were detected once. Together, the top ten hold approximately 16% of the sample. Source material: peripheral blood. The receptors come from a woman aged 45-65 years with acute or convalescent COVID-19.

The rearrangement uses TRBV19 and TRBJ2-7, with a tentative D call TRBD2 (5 bases). Germline V gene sequence: CDR1 LNHDA, CDR2 SQIVND (reference sequence). The CDR3 contains 13 residues. V was pared by 5 bases and J by 3 bases, with 11 bases between. The CDR3 DNA sequence: TGTGCCAGTAGTCCCCGGGGTAGCTACGAGCAGTACTTC. Translation: CASSPRGSYEQYF.

This clone was observed once. For the CDR3, the DNA is TGCGCCAGCAGCCAAGGACAGCATGATGGAAACACCATATATTTT. Amino acid sequence: CASSQGQHDGNTIYF. V is TRBV4-1 and J is TRBJ1-3; tentatively, D is TRBD1 (5 bases). The V end was cut by 1 base, the J end by 3 bases, with 10 bases between. Germline values: CDR1 MGHRA, CDR2 YSYEKL. This CDR3 comprises 15 residues.

This sequence joins TRBV24-1 and TRBJ1-5; TRBD1 agrees at 10 bases. This CDR3 region has 18 residues. The trim removed 4 bases at V and 6 bases at J, leaving 14 bases unmatched. Germline V gene sequence: CDR1 KGHDR, CDR2 SFDVKD. The CDR3 reads CATSDTKHPGQGIQPQHF. CDR3 nucleotide sequence: TGTGCCACCAGTGACACTAAGCACCCGGGACAGGGGATTCAGCCCCAGCATTTT.

This clone was recorded only once. This chain joins TRBV10-3 and TRBJ1-2; 11 nucleotides align to TRBD1. This CDR3 is built from 15 residues. Germline values: CDR1 ENHRY, CDR2 SYGVKD. The V and J ends lost 10 bases and 3 bases, in that order; junction bases with no gene match: 10. The CDR3 spells CATTGGTGGYYGYTF. As DNA, the CDR3 is TGTGCCACCACCGGCGGGACAGGGGGGTACTATGGCTACACCTTC.

The rearrangement links TRBV19 to TRBJ1-1, with D uncertain. This CDR3 contains 13 residues. V was cut by 5 bases and J by 1 base, with 8 bases left in between. CDR1 and CDR2 (germline): LNHDA, SQIVND (reference sequence). CDR3 sequence reads: CASSFRKNTEAFF. CDR3 nucleotide sequence: TGTGCCAGTAGTTTCAGGAAGAACACTGAAGCTTTCTTT.

The V and J genes are TRBV3-1 (or the pseudogene TRBV3-2) and TRBJ1-6; D uncertain. Trimming removed 1 base from V and 7 bases from J, with 11 bases in between. The germline gives CDR1 LGHDT, CDR2 YNNKEL (reference sequence). The CDR3 is 15 amino acids. CDR3 DNA: TGTGCCAGCAGCCAAGTCGGGAGAAGGAATTCACCCCTCCACTTT. As protein: CASSQVGRRNSPLHF.

J is TRBJ2-1 and V is TRBV24-1; D ambiguous. V lost 2 bases, J lost 4 bases, and 8 bases lay in between. The CDR3 covers 14 residues. CDR1 and CDR2 (germline): KGHDR, SFDVKD. The CDR3 coding sequence is TGTGCCACCAGTGATTCTGAGAGGTACAATGAGCAGTTCTTC. Its protein is CATSDSERYNEQFF.

J is TRBJ1-3 and V is TRBV3-1 (or the pseudogene TRBV3-2); TRBD1 might be the D (6 bases). V lost 8 bases, J lost 0 bases, and 11 bases lay in between. Looked up from germline, CDR1 is LGHDT and CDR2 is YNNKEL (reference sequence). The CDR3 extends over 14 amino acids. CDR3 coding DNA: TGTGCCAGCGCTGACAGGAGCTCTGGAAACACCATATATTTT. It encodes CASADRSSGNTIYF.

The rearrangement uses TRBV27 and TRBJ1-1, with 7 bases identical to TRBD1. J was trimmed by 5 bases and V by 3 bases; bases with no gene match: 6. Germline V CDR1 and CDR2: MNHEY, SMNVEV (reference sequence). The CDR3 has 14 amino acids. CDR3 protein: CASSFRQGITEAFF. In nucleotides, the CDR3 is TGTGCCAGCAGTTTCCGACAGGGAATTACTGAAGCTTTCTTT.

This chain joins TRBV2 and TRBJ1-5, with 12 positions matching TRBD1. This CDR3 region has 14 residues. The germline gives CDR1 SNHLY, CDR2 FYNNEI. V lost 6 bases, J lost 6 bases, and 3 bases stayed unmatched. The CDR3 DNA reads TGTGCCAGCAGCGGGACAGGGGGCAGTCAGCCCCAGCATTTT. Its translation is CASSGTGGSQPQHF.

V and J are TRBV19 and TRBJ1-5; the D gene is possibly TRBD1 (5 bases). Germline CDR1 LNHDA, CDR2 SQIVND (reference sequence). The CDR3 totals 16 residues. V lost 1 base to trimming and J lost 7 bases, with 17 bases between them. As DNA, the CDR3 is TGTGCCAGTAGTATAGGGGGACTTGAGGCACGGCAGCCCCAGCATTTT. Its translation: CASSIGGLEARQPQHF.

The chain uses TRBV24-1 and TRBJ2-1, with D maybe TRBD1 (5 bases). The CDR3 totals 14 residues. Germline V gene lookup returns CDR1 KGHDR and CDR2 SFDVKD. V gave up 3 bases and J gave up 6 bases, with 11 bases separating them. The DNA of the CDR3 is TGTGCCACCAGTGATAACCAGGGTATCAATGAGCAGTTCTTC. Protein product: CATSDNQGINEQFF.

The chain has TRBV5-5 and TRBJ2-2, with D possibly TRBD1 on 6 matching bases. Germline assignment: CDR1 SGHKS and CDR2 YYEKEE (reference sequence). The CDR3 extends over 14 amino acids. The V gene lost 6 bases and the J gene lost 1 base, with 10 bases spanning the gap. This chain's CDR3 is CASTGTLNTGELFF. The CDR3, as DNA: TGTGCCAGCACCGGGACACTGAACACCGGGGAGCTGTTTTTT.

The chain couples TRBV12-3 or TRBV12-4 to TRBJ1-1; the match to TRBD1 covers 9 bases. The V and J ends lost 4 bases and 10 bases, in that order; junction bases with no gene match: 7. The CDR3 sequence is 13 residues long. The CDR3: CASSSRDRERAFF. DNA for the CDR3: TGTGCCAGCAGTTCCCGGGACAGGGAGAGAGCTTTCTTT.

V usage is TRBV11-2 and J usage is TRBJ2-1; 7 bases fit TRBD1. The germline V gene encodes CDR1 SGHAT and CDR2 FQNNGV. The CDR3 is 17 residues long. V trimming: 4 bases; J trimming: 7 bases; junction bases outside the gene matches: 16. CDR3 DNA sequence: TGTGCCAGCAGCTCACGATTCGGACAGGTAGAAGCAAATGAGCAGTTCTTC. This gives the protein CASSSRFGQVEANEQFF.

This clone was seen a few times. The chain links TRBV3-1 (or the pseudogene TRBV3-2) to TRBJ1-2; D is unclear. V was clipped by 4 bases and J by 6 bases, with 21 bases between them. The germline V gene has CDR1 LGHDT and CDR2 YNNKEL (reference sequence). This CDR3 has 16 residues. As DNA, the CDR3 is TGTGCCAGCAGCCCCCAACGGCGGGGAGTGAATAATGGCTACACCTTC. Translation: CASSPQRRGVNNGYTF.

This clone is a singleton in its sample. This chain uses TRBV5-1 with TRBJ2-7; 7 bases line up with TRBD1. The CDR3 runs 15 residues. Germline V gene sequence: CDR1 SGHRS, CDR2 YFSETQ. Unmatched junction bases numbered 7, after V lost 1 base and J lost 3 bases. The CDR3 sequence: CASSLHEGAIYEQYF. CDR3 coding DNA: TGCGCCAGCAGCTTGCATGAGGGGGCCATCTACGAGCAGTACTTC.

The genes are TRBV7-2 and TRBJ1-6; TRBD1 aligns across 11 bases. Germline lookup yields CDR1 SGHTA and CDR2 FQGNSA. The ends lost 1 base at V and 6 bases at J; junction bases unmatched: 2. The CDR3 extends over 16 amino acids. CDR3 in DNA: TGTGCCAGCAGCTTAGGGACAGGGGGCGGTAATTCACCCCTCCACTTT. Residues: CASSLGTGGGNSPLHF.

The rearrangement links TRBV5-4 to TRBJ2-1; possible D gene TRBD1, 5 bases. Per the germline V gene, CDR1 is SGHNT and CDR2 is YYREEE (reference sequence). This CDR3 is 14 amino acids long. The ends were cut back, 0 bases at V and 2 bases at J, with 6 bases in the middle. This CDR3 reads CASSLDRTYNEQFF. The CDR3 nucleotides are TGTGCCAGCAGCTTGGACAGGACCTACAATGAGCAGTTCTTC.

The CDR3 is CASSRLAGGFNTGELFF. DNA of the CDR3: TGTGCCAGTAGTCGACTAGCGGGGGGGTTTAACACCGGGGAGCTGTTTTTT. The J gene is TRBJ2-2, the V gene TRBV19; 14 bases are shared with TRBD2. The CDR3 totals 17 residues. V gave up 5 bases and J gave up 2 bases; unmatched junction bases: 4. CDR1 is LNHDA, CDR2 SQIVND, per germline (reference sequence).

Here the CDR3 reads CASSLANRDYEQYF. The CDR3 region has the DNA TGTGCCAGCAGCTTGGCCAACAGGGACTACGAGCAGTACTTC. This chain uses TRBV5-4 with TRBJ2-7; weak D call: TRBD1 (6 bases). CDR1 is SGHNT, CDR2 YYREEE, per germline (reference sequence). Trimming shortened V by 0 bases and J by 3 bases, and 10 bases separated the two germline ends. The CDR3 contains 14 residues.

J is TRBJ2-7 and V is TRBV2; maybe TRBD1 (6 bases). CDR1 is SNHLY, CDR2 FYNNEI, per germline. This CDR3 has 16 residues. Deletions cut 4 bases from V and 2 bases from J, with 18 bases between. The CDR3 here is CASSGLGANPPYEQYF. CDR3 nucleotides: TGTGCCAGCAGTGGCCTGGGGGCCAACCCTCCCTACGAGCAGTACTTC. Full variable domain (rest looked up from reference TRBV2 and TRBJ2-7): EPEVTQTPSHQVTQMGQEVILRCVPISNHLYFYWYRQILGQKVEFLVSFYNNEISEKSEIFDDQFSVERPDGSNFTLKIRSTKLEDSAMYFCASSGLGANPPYEQYFGPGTRLTVT.

This sequence joins TRBV18 and TRBJ1-1, with D perhaps TRBD1 (6 bases). The CDR3 runs 13 residues. V was pared by 5 bases and J by 2 bases, with 9 bases between. The germline V gene has CDR1 KGHSH and CDR2 LQKENI. The CDR3 region is CASSVDRNTEAFF. CDR3 DNA: TGTGCCAGCTCAGTGGACAGAAACACTGAAGCTTTCTTT.

The J gene is TRBJ1-1, the V gene TRBV6-1, with a tentative D call TRBD1 (6 bases). CDR1 MNHNS and CDR2 SASEGT come from the germline V gene. V lost 2 bases and J 8 bases, leaving 12 bases between the germline ends. CDR3 length: 13 residues. The CDR3 region has the DNA TGTGCCAGCAGTGAACGAACAGGGTTAGAAGCTTTCTTT. Translation: CASSERTGLEAFF.

This chain joins TRBV6-1 and TRBJ1-1; D is possibly TRBD1 (6 bases). Trimming removed 2 bases at V and 3 bases at J, with 7 bases between. This CDR3 is 13 amino acids long. In germline, CDR1 is MNHNS, CDR2 SASEGT. CDR3 bases: TGTGCCAGCAGTGAACACAGGGACACTGAAGCTTTCTTT. Amino acids: CASSEHRDTEAFF.

This chain joins TRBV5-6 and TRBJ1-1; 7 bases map to TRBD1. This CDR3 contains 13 residues. Germline V gene data show CDR1 as SGHDT and CDR2 as YYEEEE. V lost 5 bases to trimming and J lost 0 bases; unmatched junction nucleotides: 1. The CDR3 DNA follows: TGTGCCAGCAGGGGACAGCTGAACACTGAAGCTTTCTTT. This codes for CASRGQLNTEAFF.

The genes are TRBV3-1 (or the pseudogene TRBV3-2) and TRBJ1-4, with TRBD1 matching over 10 bases. Germline lookup yields CDR1 LGHDT and CDR2 YNNKEL (reference sequence). V lost 3 bases, J lost 2 bases, and 3 bases stayed unmatched. The CDR3 is 16 amino acids. The CDR3 DNA reads as TGTGCCAGCAGCCAGGGACAGGGGATCACTAATGAAAAACTGTTTTTT. Its protein product is CASSQGQGITNEKLFF.

V and J are TRBV24-1 and TRBJ2-7; possible D gene TRBD2, 5 bases. Looked up from germline, CDR1 is KGHDR and CDR2 is SFDVKD. There are 11 residues in the CDR3. The ends were cut back, 1 base at V and 12 bases at J, with 9 bases in the middle. Here the CDR3 reads CATSDFGLGYF. Here the CDR3 DNA reads TGTGCCACCAGTGATTTTGGACTGGGGTACTTC.

CDR3 sequence: CASSLGQGIQETQYF. The CDR3 bases are TGTGCCAGCAGCCTCGGACAGGGAATTCAAGAGACCCAGTACTTC. V gene TRBV7-9 combines with J gene TRBJ2-5; TRBD1 agrees at 8 bases. With 5 bases clipped from V and 2 bases from J, the junction kept 7 bases outside the gene matches. CDR1 SEHNR and CDR2 FQNEAQ come from the germline V gene (reference sequence). This CDR3 is 15 amino acids long.

This rearrangement joins TRBV18 to TRBJ2-2; no clear D. The length of the CDR3 is 12 residues. Germline V CDR1 and CDR2: KGHSH, LQKENI. V lost 3 bases and J lost 6, with 5 bases in between. The CDR3 spells CASSPSSGELFF. CDR3 DNA: TGTGCCAGCTCACCCTCGTCCGGGGAGCTGTTTTTT.

This chain uses TRBV5-1 with TRBJ1-6; D remains ambiguous. Germline values: CDR1 SGHRS, CDR2 YFSETQ. The CDR3 contains 16 residues. V gave up 3 bases and J gave up 1 base, with 11 bases separating them. The CDR3 spells CASSSLGESYNSPLHF. For the CDR3, the DNA is TGCGCCAGCAGCTCGCTCGGGGAGTCCTATAATTCACCCCTCCACTTT. Full variable domain (remainder filled in from reference TRBV5-1 and TRBJ1-6): KAGVTQTPRYLIKTRGQQVTLSCSPISGHRSVSWYQQTPGQGLQFLFEYFSETQRNKGNFPGRFSGRQFSNSRSEMNVSTLELGDSALYLCASSSLGESYNSPLHFGNGTRLTVT.

The rearrangement links TRBV5-4 to TRBJ2-2, with TRBD1 identical over 8 bases. The junction had 3 bases not matched to a gene; V was cut back by 4 bases and J by 7 bases. This CDR3 spans 13 amino acids. Germline V gene lookup returns CDR1 SGHNT and CDR2 YYREEE (reference sequence). The CDR3 loop reads CASSHDRGGELFF. CDR3 nucleotides: TGTGCCAGCAGCCACGACAGGGGCGGGGAGCTGTTTTTT.